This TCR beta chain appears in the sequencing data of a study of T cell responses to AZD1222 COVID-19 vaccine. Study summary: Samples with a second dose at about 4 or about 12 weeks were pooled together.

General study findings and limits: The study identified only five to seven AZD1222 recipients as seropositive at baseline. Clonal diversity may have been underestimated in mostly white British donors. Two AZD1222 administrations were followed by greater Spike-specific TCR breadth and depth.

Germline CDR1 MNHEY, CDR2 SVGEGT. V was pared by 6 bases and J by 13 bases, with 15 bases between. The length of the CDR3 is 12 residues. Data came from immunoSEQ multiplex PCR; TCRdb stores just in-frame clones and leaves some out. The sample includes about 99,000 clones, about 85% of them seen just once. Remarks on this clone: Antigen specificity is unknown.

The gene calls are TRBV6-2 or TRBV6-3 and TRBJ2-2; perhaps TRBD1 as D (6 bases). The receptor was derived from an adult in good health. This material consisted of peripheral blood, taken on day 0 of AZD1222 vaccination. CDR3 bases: TGTGCCAGCAGCCGACAGGCTCGAGGGCTGTTTTTT. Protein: CASSRQARGLFF.